The entry that follows covers one T cell receptor beta chain sequence. Seattle patients were enrolled during active infection and followed longitudinally. Trimming took 6 bases from V and 0 from J, leaving 21 bases between them. Germline V gene data show CDR1 as MDHEN and CDR2 as SYDVKM. CDR3 length equals 18 residues. The data derive from a study of blood T cell repertoires in COVID-19. Study context: Sites in the United States, Italy and Spain provided acute and convalescent COVID-19 samples. Sources were T cells, B-cell-depleted T cells, or PBMCs; the material itself was cDNA or gDNA.

The authors' processing: Estimates of nucleated cell counts were drawn from the amplification of reference gene primers. Only in-frame clones appear in the TCRdb table, and some are missing; sequencing was by immunoSEQ multiplex PCR. From that table come the V and J calls and clone size; the DNA was used to work out D and trimming. The table includes 300,000 to 350,000 clones, nearly 90% detected once. This clonotype was sampled from a woman aged 40 to 50 with COVID-19, enrolled during active disease. The sample was peripheral blood. The rearrangement joins TRBV28 to TRBJ1-5, with a possible D match to TRBD1 (6 bases). The CDR3: CASRQTAGTTYSNQPQHF. CDR3 DNA: TGTGCCAGCAGGCAGACCGCCGGGACAACCTATAGCAATCAGCCCCAGCATTTT. The full variable domain, in which reference TRBV28 and TRBJ1-5 provide the parts outside the CDR3, is DVKVTQSSRYLVKRTGEKVFLECVQDMDHENMFWYRQDPGLGLRLIYFSYDVKMKEKGDIPEGYSVSREKKERFSLILESASTNQTSMYLCASRQTAGTTYSNQPQHFGDGTRLSIL.